The T cell receptor (beta chain) under discussion was sequenced for a study of cytomegalovirus exposure and HLA in healthy donors. Study-level information: Early on, a data release was issued that held 80 million or so unique TCRs from HLA-typed donors.

Study-wide results and limits: Most TCR beta V segments were productive about 90% or about 30% of the time in an earlier analysis. The authors judged a highly shared variant cluster likely a sequencing artifact.

CDR1 and CDR2 from the germline V gene are LNHDA and SQIVND (reference sequence). The length of the CDR3 is 15 residues. The V and J ends lost 6 bases and 6 bases respectively, with 20 bases between them. The PCR made use of 60 Vbeta and 13 Jbeta primers. Sequencing was performed with immunoSEQ multiplex PCR; in TCRdb, only in-frame clones are kept and a portion is missing. The sample includes about 130,000 clones, 83% of them seen just once. In the case of this clone: What it binds is not known.

This receptor was identified in a middle-aged woman in good health and CMV-seropositive. The rearrangement uses TRBV19 and TRBJ1-1, with D possibly matching TRBD1 (5 bases). Sequencing was carried out using PBMCs. CDR3 sequence (DNA): TGTGCCAGTAGCATTCTCACAGGCCAGGTCTCTGAAGCTTTCTTT. Its translation: CASSILTGQVSEAFF.